The entry below gives a single TCR beta chain sequence along with its context. These data belong to a study of spatial heterogeneity in lung cancer. Across the study: The cohort: approximately 66 early-stage, untreated non-small cell lung cancer patients.

V was pared by 1 base and J by 0 bases, with 13 bases between. Per the germline V gene, CDR1 is MNHEY and CDR2 is SVGAGI. The CDR3 totals 16 residues. Time point meaning: blood at routine non-recurrence follow-up after resection. Whole RNA, isolated from tumor, nontumor lung or frozen PBMC, was sequenced without prior sorting. Each TCR cDNA molecule bore a unique molecular identifier. Each CDR3 protein is one row after TCRdb ran MiXCR on the 5' RACE reads. The sample includes more than 40,000 distinct CDR3 sequences, 20% to 25% seen only once; the top ten take approximately 7.2%. The sequences come from PBMCs, collected at follow-up. V usage is TRBV6-5 and J usage is TRBJ2-7, with D perhaps matching TRBD2 (5 bases). The receptor's source is a female donor with early-stage non-small cell lung cancer. As DNA, the CDR3 is TGTGCCAGCAGTTACTACGGCGGGCCGAGCTCCTACGAGCAGTACTTC. This codes for CASSYYGGPSSYEQYF.